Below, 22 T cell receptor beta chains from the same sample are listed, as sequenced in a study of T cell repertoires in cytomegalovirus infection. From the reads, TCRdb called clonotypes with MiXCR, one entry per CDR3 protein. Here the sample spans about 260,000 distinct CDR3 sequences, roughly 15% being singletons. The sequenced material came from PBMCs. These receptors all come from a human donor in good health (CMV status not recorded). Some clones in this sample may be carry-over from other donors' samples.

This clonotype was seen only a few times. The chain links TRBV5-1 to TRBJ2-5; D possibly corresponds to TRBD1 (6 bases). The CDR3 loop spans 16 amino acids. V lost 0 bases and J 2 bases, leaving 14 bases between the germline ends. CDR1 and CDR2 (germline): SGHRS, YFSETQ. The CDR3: CASSLDGQIRQETQYF. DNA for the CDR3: TGCGCCAGCAGCTTGGACGGACAGATTCGTCAAGAGACCCAGTACTTC. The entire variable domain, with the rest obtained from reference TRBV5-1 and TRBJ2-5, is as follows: KAGVTQTPRYLIKTRGQQVTLSCSPISGHRSVSWYQQTPGQGLQFLFEYFSETQRNKGNFPGRFSGRQFSNSRSEMNVSTLELGDSALYLCASSLDGQIRQETQYFGPGTRLLVL.

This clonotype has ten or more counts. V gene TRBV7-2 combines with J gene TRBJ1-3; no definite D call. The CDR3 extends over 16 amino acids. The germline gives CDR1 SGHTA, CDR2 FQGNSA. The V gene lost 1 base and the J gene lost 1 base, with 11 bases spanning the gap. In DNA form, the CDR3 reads TGTGCCAGCAGCTTAGTTGCATTCGGGTCTGGAAACACCATATATTTT. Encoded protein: CASSLVAFGSGNTIYF.

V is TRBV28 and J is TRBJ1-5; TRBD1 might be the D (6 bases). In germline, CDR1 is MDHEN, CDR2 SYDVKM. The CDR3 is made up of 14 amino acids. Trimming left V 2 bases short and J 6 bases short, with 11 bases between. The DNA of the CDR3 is TGTGCCAGCAGTTTAATCAGGGGCGGTCAGCCCCAGCATTTT. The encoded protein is CASSLIRGGQPQHF.

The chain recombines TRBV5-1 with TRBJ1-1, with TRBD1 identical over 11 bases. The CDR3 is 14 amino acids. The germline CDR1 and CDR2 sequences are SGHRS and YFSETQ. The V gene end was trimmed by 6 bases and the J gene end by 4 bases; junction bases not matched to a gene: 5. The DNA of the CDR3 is TGCGCCAGCATGGGACAGGGGGACGGCACTGAAGCTTTCTTT. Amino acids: CASMGQGDGTEAFF.

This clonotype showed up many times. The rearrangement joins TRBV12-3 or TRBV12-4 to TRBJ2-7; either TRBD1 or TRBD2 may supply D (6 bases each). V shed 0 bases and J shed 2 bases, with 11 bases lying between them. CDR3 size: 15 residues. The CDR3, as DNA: TGTGCCAGCAGTTTAGCCGGGGGCTTCACCTACGAGCAGTACTTC. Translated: CASSLAGGFTYEQYF.

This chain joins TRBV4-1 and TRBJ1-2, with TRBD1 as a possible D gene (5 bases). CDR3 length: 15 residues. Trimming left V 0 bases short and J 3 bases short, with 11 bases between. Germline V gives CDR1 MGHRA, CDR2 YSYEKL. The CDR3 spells CASSQDAFRDYGYTF. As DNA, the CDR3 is TGCGCCAGCAGCCAAGATGCATTCAGGGACTATGGCTACACCTTC.

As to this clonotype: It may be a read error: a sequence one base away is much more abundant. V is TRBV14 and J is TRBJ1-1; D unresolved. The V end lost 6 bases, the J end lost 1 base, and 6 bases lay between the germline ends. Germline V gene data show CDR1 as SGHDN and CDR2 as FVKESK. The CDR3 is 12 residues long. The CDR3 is CASRYGNTEAFF. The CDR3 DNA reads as TGTGCCAGCAGATACGGGAACACTGAAGCTTTCTTT.

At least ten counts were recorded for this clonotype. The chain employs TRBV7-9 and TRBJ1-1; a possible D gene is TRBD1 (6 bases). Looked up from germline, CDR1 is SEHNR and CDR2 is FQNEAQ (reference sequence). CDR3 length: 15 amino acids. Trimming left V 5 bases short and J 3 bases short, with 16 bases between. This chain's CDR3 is CASSVNTGLDTEAFF. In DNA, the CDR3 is TGTGCCAGCAGCGTTAACACAGGGTTGGACACTGAAGCTTTCTTT.

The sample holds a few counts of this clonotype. CDR3 sequence: CASSLEGGAADTQYF. The DNA of the CDR3 is TGTGCCAGCAGTTTGGAGGGGGGTGCGGCAGATACGCAGTATTTT. J is TRBJ2-3 and V is TRBV27; tentatively, D is TRBD1 or TRBD2 (6 bases each). The V gene lost 3 bases and the J gene lost 4 bases, with 14 bases spanning the gap. Germline CDR1 MNHEY, CDR2 SMNVEV (reference sequence). The length of the CDR3 is 15 residues.

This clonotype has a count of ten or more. In nucleotides, the CDR3 is TGTGCCAGTAGTGTGACGGGGAGGGATGGCTACACCTTC. Its protein is CASSVTGRDGYTF. The rearrangement links TRBV19 to TRBJ1-2; the D is unclear. CDR3 length equals 13 residues. Trimming removed 5 bases at V and 6 bases at J, with 13 bases between. In germline, CDR1 is LNHDA, CDR2 SQIVND (reference sequence).

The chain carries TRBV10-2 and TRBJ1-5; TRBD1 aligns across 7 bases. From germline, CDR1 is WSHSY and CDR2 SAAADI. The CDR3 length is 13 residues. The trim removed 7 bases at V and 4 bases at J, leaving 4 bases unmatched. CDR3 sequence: CASTQGGNQPQHF. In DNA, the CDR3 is TGCGCCAGCACCCAGGGGGGGAATCAGCCCCAGCATTTT.

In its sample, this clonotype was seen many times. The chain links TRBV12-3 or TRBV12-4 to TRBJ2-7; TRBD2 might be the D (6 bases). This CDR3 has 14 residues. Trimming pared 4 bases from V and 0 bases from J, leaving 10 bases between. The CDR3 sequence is CASSWASDSYEQYF. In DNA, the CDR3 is TGTGCCAGCAGTTGGGCTAGCGACTCCTACGAGCAGTACTTC.

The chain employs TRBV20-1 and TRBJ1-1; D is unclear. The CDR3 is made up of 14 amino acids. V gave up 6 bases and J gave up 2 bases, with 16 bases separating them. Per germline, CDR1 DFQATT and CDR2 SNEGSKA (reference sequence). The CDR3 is CSARIRPGNTEAFF. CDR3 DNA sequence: TGCAGTGCGAGAATCCGCCCGGGAAACACTGAAGCTTTCTTT.

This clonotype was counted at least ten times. The DNA for the CDR3 is TGTGCCAGCAGATCGGGACAGCAAACCTACGAGCAGTACTTC. As protein: CASRSGQQTYEQYF. The chain is built from TRBV7-2 and TRBJ2-7; 7 bases are shared with TRBD1. This CDR3 region has 14 residues. The germline CDR1 and CDR2 sequences are SGHTA and FQGNSA. With 6 bases clipped from V and 2 bases from J, the junction kept 7 bases outside the gene matches.

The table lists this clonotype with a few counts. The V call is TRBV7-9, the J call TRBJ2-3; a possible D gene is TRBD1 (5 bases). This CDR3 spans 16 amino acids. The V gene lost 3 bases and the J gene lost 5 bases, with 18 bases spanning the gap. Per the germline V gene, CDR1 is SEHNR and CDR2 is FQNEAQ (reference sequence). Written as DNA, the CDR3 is TGTGCCAGCAGCTTGGACATTCTTTCTGCACAAGATACGCAGTATTTT. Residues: CASSLDILSAQDTQYF.

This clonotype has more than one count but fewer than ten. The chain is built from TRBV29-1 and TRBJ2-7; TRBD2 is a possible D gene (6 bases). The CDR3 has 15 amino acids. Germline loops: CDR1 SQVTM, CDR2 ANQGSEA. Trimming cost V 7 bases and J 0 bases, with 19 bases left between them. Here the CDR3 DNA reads TGCAGCGCCACTACGACTGACGGGGGCTCCTACGAGCAGTACTTC. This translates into CSATTTDGGSYEQYF.

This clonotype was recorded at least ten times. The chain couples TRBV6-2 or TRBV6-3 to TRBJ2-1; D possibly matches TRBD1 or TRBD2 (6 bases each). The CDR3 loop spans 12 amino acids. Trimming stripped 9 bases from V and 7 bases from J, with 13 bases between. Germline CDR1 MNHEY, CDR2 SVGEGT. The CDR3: CASRGAWNEQFF. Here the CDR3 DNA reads TGTGCCAGTAGGGGGGCCTGGAATGAGCAGTTCTTC.

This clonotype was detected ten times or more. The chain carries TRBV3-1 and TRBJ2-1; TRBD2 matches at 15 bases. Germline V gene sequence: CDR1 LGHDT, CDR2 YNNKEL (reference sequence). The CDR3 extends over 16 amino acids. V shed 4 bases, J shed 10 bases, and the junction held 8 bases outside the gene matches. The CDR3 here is CASSRGGLAGGKEQFF. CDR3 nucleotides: TGTGCCAGCAGCCGAGGCGGACTAGCGGGGGGGAAGGAGCAGTTCTTC.

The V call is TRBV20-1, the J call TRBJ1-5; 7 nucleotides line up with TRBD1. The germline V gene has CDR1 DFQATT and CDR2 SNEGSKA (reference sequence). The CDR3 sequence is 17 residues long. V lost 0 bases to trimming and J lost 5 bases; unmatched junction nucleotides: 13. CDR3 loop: CSARDPRTGRADQPQHF. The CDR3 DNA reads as TGCAGTGCTAGAGATCCCCGGACAGGTCGGGCGGATCAGCCCCAGCATTTT.

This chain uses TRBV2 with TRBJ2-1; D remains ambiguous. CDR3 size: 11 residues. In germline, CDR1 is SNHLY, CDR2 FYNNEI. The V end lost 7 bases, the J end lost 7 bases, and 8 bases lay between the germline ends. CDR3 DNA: TGTGCCAGCACCTTGACAAATGAGCAGTTCTTC. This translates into CASTLTNEQFF.

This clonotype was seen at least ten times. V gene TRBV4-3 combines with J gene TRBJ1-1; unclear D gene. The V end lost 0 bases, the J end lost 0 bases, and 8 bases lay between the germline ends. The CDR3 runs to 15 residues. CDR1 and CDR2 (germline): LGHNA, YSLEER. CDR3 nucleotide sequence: TGCGCCAGCAGCCAAGATTCGGGGTTGAACACTGAAGCTTTCTTT. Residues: CASSQDSGLNTEAFF.

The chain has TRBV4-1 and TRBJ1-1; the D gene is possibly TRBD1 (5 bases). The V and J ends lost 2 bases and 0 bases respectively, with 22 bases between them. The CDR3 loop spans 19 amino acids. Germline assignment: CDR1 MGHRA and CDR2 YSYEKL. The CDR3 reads CASSQRGVTSSGVNTEAFF. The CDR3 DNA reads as TGCGCCAGCAGCCAAAGAGGGGTAACCTCCTCCGGGGTGAACACTGAAGCTTTCTTT.